Described below is a single TCR beta chain sequence and its context. This specimen comes from a study of blood T cell repertoires in COVID-19. About the study: Acute and convalescent COVID-19 specimens originated in the United States, Italy and Spain. PBMCs, B-cell-depleted T cells, or T cells provided the cDNA or gDNA that made up the material.

Assay: immunoSEQ multiplex PCR; the TCRdb copy retains only in-frame clones and omits some. The profile covers roughly 70,000 clones, with about four fifths appearing a single time and 15% taken by the ten largest. Germline assignment: CDR1 SGHNT and CDR2 YYREEE (reference sequence). The CDR3 totals 14 residues. Trimming stripped 3 bases from V and 6 bases from J, with 12 bases between. This chain joins TRBV5-4 and TRBJ2-2; weak D call: TRBD2 (5 bases). This TCR derives from a man between 60 and 75 years old with COVID-19, enrolled during active disease. The sample consisted of peripheral blood. CDR3 residues: CASSSQGGPGELFF. For the CDR3, the DNA is TGTGCCAGCAGCTCACAAGGCGGGCCCGGGGAGCTGTTTTTT. Using reference TRBV5-4 and TRBJ2-2 for the parts outside the CDR3, the full variable domain is ETGVTQSPTHLIKTRGQQVTLRCSSQSGHNTVSWYQQALGQGPQFIFQYYREEENGRGNFPPRFSGLQFPNYSSELNVNALELDDSALYLCASSSQGGPGELFFGEGSRLTVL.